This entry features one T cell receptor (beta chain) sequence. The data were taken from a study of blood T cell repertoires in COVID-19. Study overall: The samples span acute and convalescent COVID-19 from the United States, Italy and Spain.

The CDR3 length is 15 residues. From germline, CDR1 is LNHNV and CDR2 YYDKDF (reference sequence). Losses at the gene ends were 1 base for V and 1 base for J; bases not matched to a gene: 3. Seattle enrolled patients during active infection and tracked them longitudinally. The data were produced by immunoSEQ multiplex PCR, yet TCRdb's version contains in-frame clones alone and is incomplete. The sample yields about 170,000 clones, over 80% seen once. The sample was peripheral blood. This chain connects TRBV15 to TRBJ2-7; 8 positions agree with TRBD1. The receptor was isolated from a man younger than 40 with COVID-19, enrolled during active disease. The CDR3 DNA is TGTGCCACCAGCAGAGGAGGGACAGGATCCTACGAGCAGTACTTC. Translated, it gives CATSRGGTGSYEQYF. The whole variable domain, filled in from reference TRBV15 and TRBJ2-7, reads DAMVIQNPRYQVTQFGKPVTLSCSQTLNHNVMYWYQQKSSQAPKLLFHYYDKDFNNEADTPDNFQSRRPNTSFCFLDIRSPGLGDTAMYLCATSRGGTGSYEQYFGPGTRLTVT.